This T cell receptor beta chain comes out of a study of T cell responses to AZD1222 COVID-19 vaccine. Study-level findings and limits: Donor demographics were predominantly white British with a female majority; clonal diversity may be underestimated.

Trimming removed 5 bases from V and 5 bases from J; junction bases left unmatched: 6. The germline V gene encodes CDR1 SGHTA and CDR2 FQGNSA. The CDR3 has 14 residues. The assay was immunoSEQ multiplex PCR, and TCRdb's table has in-frame clones only and misses some. The sample holds 75,000 to 95,000 clones, around 88% seen once. Comments on this clone: Its antigen is as yet unknown.

The sequenced sample was peripheral blood, obtained 28 days after the second dose of the MenACWY control vaccine. This rearrangement joins TRBV7-2 to TRBJ2-7; 10 bases map to TRBD1. The origin of this receptor is an adult who received the MenACWY meningococcal vaccine as a control. CDR3 loop: CASSPTGGVNEQYF. CDR3 in DNA: TGTGCCAGCAGCCCGACAGGGGGCGTAAACGAGCAGTACTTC.